These 13 T cell receptor beta chains share one sample of origin, sequenced in a study of T cells in Graves' hyperthyroidism and ophthalmopathy. The CDR3 regions of TCR beta were amplified from RNA transcripts. TCR CDR3 regions were first amplified by RT-PCR with HTBI primers. MiXCR, run by TCRdb on the multiplex PCR reads, gives a single entry per CDR3 protein. Of hundreds of thousands of distinct CDR3 sequences listed, approximately 42% were seen once; the top ten hold roughly 6.5%. Source material: peripheral blood or thyroid tissue (not recorded which). The receptor source for this set is an adult man with Graves' disease, either hyperthyroidism or ophthalmopathy (not recorded which).

The chain is built from TRBV20-1 and TRBJ1-1; tentatively, D is TRBD1 (6 bases). V shed 5 bases and J shed 11 bases, with 18 bases lying between them. CDR1 and CDR2 (germline): DFQATT, SNEGSKA (reference sequence). The CDR3 contains 12 residues. CDR3 coding DNA: TGCAGTGCTCTACAGGGAGCTCTTGGGGCTTTCTTT. Amino acids: CSALQGALGAFF.

The genes are TRBV7-2 and TRBJ2-2; 8 positions match TRBD2. CDR3 size: 16 residues. V trimming: 5 bases; J trimming: 3 bases; junction bases outside the gene matches: 8. Per germline, CDR1 SGHTA and CDR2 FQGNSA. This chain's CDR3 is CASSSVAGSHTGELFF. The CDR3 coding sequence is TGTGCCAGCAGCAGTGTAGCGGGGTCCCACACCGGGGAGCTGTTTTTT.

This chain connects TRBV24-1 to TRBJ2-2; 8 positions match TRBD1. Unmatched junction bases numbered 0, after V lost 4 bases and J lost 3 bases. CDR3 length equals 14 residues. Germline lookup yields CDR1 KGHDR and CDR2 SFDVKD. As DNA, the CDR3 is TGTGCCACCAGTGAGACAGGGGACACCGGGGAGCTGTTTTTT. Its translation is CATSETGDTGELFF.

This clonotype was found a few times. The chain uses TRBV5-1 and TRBJ1-2; D might be TRBD1 (5 bases). Germline lookup yields CDR1 SGHRS and CDR2 YFSETQ. V lost 0 bases and J lost 8, with 11 bases in between. The CDR3 runs to 13 residues. Written as DNA, the CDR3 is TGCGCCAGCAGCTTGGCGGGGGTTGCCGGCTACACCTTC. Translating it yields CASSLAGVAGYTF.

CDR3 coding DNA: TGTGCCAGCAGTGCTAGTGGGACAGGGGACCTGAACACTGAAGCTTTCTTT. This gives the protein CASSASGTGDLNTEAFF. V usage is TRBV25-1 and J usage is TRBJ1-1; 10 bases match TRBD1. The CDR3 runs 17 residues. Germline V gives CDR1 MGHDK, CDR2 SYGVNS. V trimming: 4 bases; J trimming: 0 bases; junction bases outside the gene matches: 8.

Judged by abundance, this clonotype is medium-sized (0.01 to 0.1%). This rearrangement joins TRBV29-1 to TRBJ1-5; 9 bases match TRBD1. Germline trimming cut 4 bases from V and 0 bases from J; bases unmatched to any gene: 1. Germline loops: CDR1 SQVTM, CDR2 ANQGSEA. This CDR3 is 14 amino acids long. DNA for the CDR3: TGCAGCGTTGCGGACAGGGGTAGCAATCAGCCCCAGCATTTT. It specifies CSVADRGSNQPQHF.

This clonotype has just a few counts. A clone one base away is much larger, so this may be a read error. The genes are TRBV10-3 and TRBJ1-3; TRBD1 might be the D (5 bases). V lost 6 bases to trimming and J lost 3 bases, with 15 bases between them. The CDR3 runs to 15 residues. Germline CDR1 ENHRY, CDR2 SYGVKD. The CDR3 DNA reads TGTGCCATCAGGAGTGACGGGGGAGGTGGAAACACCATATATTTT. Translated: CAIRSDGGGGNTIYF.

This chain links TRBV4-1 with TRBJ1-1; 8 bases match TRBD1. The CDR3 covers 14 residues. Germline assignment: CDR1 MGHRA and CDR2 YSYEKL. Trimming cost V 9 bases and J 0 bases; bases outside gene matches: 6. This CDR3 reads CASRQGWLNTEAFF. Here the CDR3 DNA reads TGCGCCAGTCGACAGGGGTGGTTGAACACTGAAGCTTTCTTT.

The CDR3 region has the DNA TGTGCCAGTAGTATATCGGGACAGGGCCAGCCCCAGCATTTT. This codes for CASSISGQGQPQHF. V is TRBV19 and J is TRBJ1-5; TRBD1 matches 9 bases. The CDR3 has 14 amino acids. Trimming took 2 bases from V and 7 from J; bases not matched to a gene: 3. CDR1 LNHDA and CDR2 SQIVND come from the germline V gene (reference sequence).

This clonotype was observed a handful of times. The V gene is TRBV20-1, the J gene TRBJ2-5; possible D gene TRBD1, 8 bases. The CDR3 sequence is 13 residues long. V was trimmed by 7 bases and J by 4 bases, leaving 16 bases between them. The germline CDR1 and CDR2 sequences are DFQATT and SNEGSKA (reference sequence). CDR3 sequence: CSVPHRGGETQYF. Here the CDR3 DNA reads TGCAGTGTTCCTCACAGGGGGGGAGAGACCCAGTACTTC.

This clonotype was found a few times. This chain uses TRBV7-2 with TRBJ1-6; D unclear. The V gene's germline CDR1 is SGHTA and CDR2 FQGNSA. The ends were cut back, 3 bases at V and 0 bases at J, with 15 bases in the middle. The CDR3 spans 18 residues. The CDR3 reads CASSLVGKGSSYNSPLHF. CDR3 nucleotides: TGTGCCAGCAGCTTGGTCGGAAAGGGAAGCTCCTATAATTCACCCCTCCACTTT.

The V gene is TRBV11-1, the J gene TRBJ1-2, with D unclear. The CDR3 sequence is 13 residues long. Germline V gene lookup returns CDR1 SGHAT and CDR2 FQDESV (reference sequence). The germline V and J ends were trimmed by 11 bases and 8 bases, with 21 bases remaining between them. CDR3 sequence (DNA): TGTGCCGGCAACCTGGACCTGATTCGGGGCTACACCTTC. It yields the protein CAGNLDLIRGYTF.

The chain joins TRBV20-1 to TRBJ2-2; D is uncertain. Trimming removed 3 bases at V and 6 bases at J, with 14 bases between. This CDR3 comprises 14 residues. Germline V gene data show CDR1 as DFQATT and CDR2 as SNEGSKA (reference sequence). The CDR3 nucleotides read TGCAGTGCTAGGGCGACCCAGGCCCCCGGGGAGCTGTTTTTT. It encodes CSARATQAPGELFF.